The rows below give T cell receptor beta chains drawn from one sample of a study of human T cells and chemical hapten exposure. TCRdb re-analysed the RACE reads in MiXCR, keeping a single row per CDR3 protein. This sample has roughly 360,000 distinct CDR3 sequences, with roughly 4.8% found just once. This specimen was whole blood, taken in connection with sensitization to the hapten diphenylcyclopropenone (DPC). Receptor source: a woman between 50 and 59 years old with alopecia areata. Some clones in this sample may be carry-over from other donors' samples. Both conserved end residues are part of each CDR3. The order of the fields is CDR3 length, V gene, J gene, CDR3 protein.

12	TRBV13	TRBJ2-1	CASSSSGVEQFF
14	TRBV11-2	TRBJ2-5	CASSLLGVAETQYF
17	TRBV6-1	TRBJ1-5	CASSEEVGPNSNQPQHF
16	TRBV12-3/TRBV12-4	TRBJ1-4	CASSSLGNPTNEKLFF
16	TRBV6-2/TRBV6-3	TRBJ2-1	CASTATSGGSYNEQFF
16	TRBV3-1	TRBJ1-6	CASSQNPGTGFSPLHF
16	TRBV7-9	TRBJ2-3	CASGHPTLASTDTQYF
14	TRBV5-4	TRBJ2-7	CASSMTSGAYEQYF
15	TRBV7-9	TRBJ2-1	CASSPWGELYNEQFF
15	TRBV7-2	TRBJ1-4	CASSLRKQTNEKLFF
14	TRBV12-3/TRBV12-4	TRBJ2-7	CASSPTGGSYEQYF
12	TRBV2	TRBJ2-3	CASSPEGVLQYF
14	TRBV28	TRBJ2-5	CASSFPRTQETQYF
16	TRBV5-4	TRBJ2-1	CASSPQGAGGYNEQFF
18	TRBV11-1	TRBJ2-6	CASSPIAGAASGANVLTF
12	TRBV27	TRBJ2-7	CASSHDSYEQYF
15	TRBV12-3/TRBV12-4	TRBJ2-1	CASRPGHQFYNEQFF
14	TRBV6-5	TRBJ2-3	CASSSTGRIDTQYF
10	TRBV6-1	TRBJ2-7	CVSGGYEQYF
15	TRBV7-2	TRBJ2-1	CASSSQGASFDEQFF
13	TRBV12-3/TRBV12-4	TRBJ1-1	CASSPSGGAEAFF
12	TRBV20-1	TRBJ1-1	CSARDLPTEAFF
12	TRBV20-1	TRBJ2-7	CSAPWAGLEQYF
19	TRBV29-1	TRBJ2-1	CSVEDPDYRGGGSYNEQFF
14	TRBV10-3	TRBJ1-4	CATGGTGNNEKLFF
15	TRBV18	TRBJ1-4	CASSRDIPTNEKLFF
16	TRBV4-3	TRBJ1-5	CASSQETGDGNQPQHF
14	TRBV3-1	TRBJ2-7	CASSPGDRTYEQYF
16	TRBV11-2	TRBJ1-3	CASSLRDRGQKNTIYF
13	TRBV10-3	TRBJ1-2	CAISIDSDYGYTF
12	TRBV19	TRBJ2-7	CASSIDVSEQYF
13	TRBV6-2/TRBV6-3	TRBJ1-4	CASTPGASEKLFF
14	TRBV29-1	TRBJ2-7	CSVETPGSPYEQYF
15	TRBV10-3	TRBJ1-1	CAISARPLGNTEAFF
14	TRBV20-1	TRBJ1-5	CSARDGFSNQPQHF
15	TRBV27	TRBJ2-7	CASSLVFQEGYEQYF
14	TRBV7-2	TRBJ2-7	CASSLGTYYYEQYF
14	TRBV7-8	TRBJ2-3	CASSLGLPTDTQYF
17	TRBV6-2/TRBV6-3	TRBJ2-1	CASSSNRGAISYNEQFF
15	TRBV5-1	TRBJ2-1	CASSFLAGGQNEQFF